This T cell receptor (beta chain) is drawn from a study of vaccination and CD4 T cells after COVID-19. Looking at the study overall: Investigators stimulated cells with overlapping spike peptides drawn from SARS-CoV-2, HCoV-NL63, HCoV-OC43 and HCoV-229E.

The treatment: approximately 11-day PBMC culture with coronavirus spike peptide pools or control peptides (ViraFEST assay). From the unexposed donor, CD4+ T cells were collected ahead of the COVID-19 pandemic (2011-2018). Unexposed donors' CD4+ T cells were tested against SARS-CoV-2 S/N and four cold-coronavirus spikes when cell numbers allowed. As concerns this clonotype: As yet, its antigen is unknown.

CDR3 length: 11 amino acids. Germline V gives CDR1 MDHEN, CDR2 SYDVKM. V lost 3 bases and J 6 bases, leaving 4 bases between the germline ends. The assay that was used to sequence DNA from cultured CD4+ T cells was the Oncomine TCR Beta short-read assay. Once CD4+ T cells had been cultured, genomic DNA was extracted from them. TCRdb re-analysed the PCR reads in MiXCR, keeping a single row per CDR3 protein. The sample holds over 7,000 distinct CDR3 sequences; around 40% are singletons and the top ten take less than 35%. The sample was CD4+ T cells from blood, cultured in vitro. The origin of this receptor is a human donor in good health. V gene TRBV28 combines with J gene TRBJ2-3; D gene uncertain. The CDR3: CASSLTDTQYF. The CDR3 DNA follows: TGTGCCAGCAGTTTGACCGATACGCAGTATTTT.